This T cell receptor (beta chain) was sequenced for a study of identical twins. Study findings and constraints: Compared with models, monozygotic twins showed more out-of-frame TCR alpha sharing. A cross-sectional statistical analysis, not follow-up of the same donors, supported the conclusions. Beta clonotypes that were abundant in cord blood contained fewer insertions, a pattern absent from memory repertoires.

This clonotype came up a few times. The antigen is undetermined. In TCRdb, the 5' RACE reads were re-called with MiXCR into one record per CDR3 protein. The sample consists of around 250,000 distinct CDR3 sequences, more than 9.5% of them appearing once. This CDR3 is built from 18 residues. Per germline, CDR1 SQVTM and CDR2 ANQGSEA. V was pared by 0 bases and J by 3 bases, with 13 bases of the junction left unmatched. This sample was also put to use in a study of yellow fever vaccine responses in identical twins. As that study records: It has been reported that, in twins, the vaccine T cell response seemed partly convergent and partly personalized.

This clonotype was obtained from a woman between 18 and 30 years old in good health. The chain carries TRBV29-1 and TRBJ1-2; 10 bases line up with TRBD1. The sample taken for sequencing was memory (CD45RO+) T cells sorted from blood. The DNA of the CDR3 is TGCAGCGTTGAAGAACCTTGGGGGACAGGGGATAGAGACTATGGCTACACCTTC. This sequence encodes CSVEEPWGTGDRDYGYTF.